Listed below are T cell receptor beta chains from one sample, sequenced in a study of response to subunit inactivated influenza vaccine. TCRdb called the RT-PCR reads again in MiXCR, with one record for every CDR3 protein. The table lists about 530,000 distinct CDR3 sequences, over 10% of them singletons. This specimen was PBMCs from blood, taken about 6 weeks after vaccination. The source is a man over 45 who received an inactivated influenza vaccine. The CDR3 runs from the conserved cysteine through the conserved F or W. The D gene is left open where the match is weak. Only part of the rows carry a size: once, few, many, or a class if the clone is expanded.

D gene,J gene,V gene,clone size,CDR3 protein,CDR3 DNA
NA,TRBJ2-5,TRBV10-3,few,CAISTPGRDQETQYF,TGTGCCATCAGTACGCCCGGACGGGATCAAGAGACCCAGTACTTC
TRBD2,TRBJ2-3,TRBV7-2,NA,CASSLASGTSEGARTDTQYF,TGTGCCAGCAGCTTAGCTTCGGGGACTAGCGAGGGGGCCCGCACAGATACGCAGTATTTT
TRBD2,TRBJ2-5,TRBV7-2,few,CASTPSGGRGTQYF,TGTGCCAGCACCCCTTCGGGGGGTAGGGGGACCCAGTACTTC
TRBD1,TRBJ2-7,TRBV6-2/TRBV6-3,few,CASRRHDRDGEYF,TGTGCCAGCAGACGACACGACAGGGATGGGGAGTACTTC
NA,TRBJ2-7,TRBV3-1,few,CASSQETTSYEQYF,TGTGCCAGCAGCCAAGAAACTACCTCCTACGAGCAGTACTTC
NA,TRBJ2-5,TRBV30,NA,CAWSVRYRAQETQYF,TGTGCCTGGAGTGTACGGTACAGGGCGCAAGAGACCCAGTACTTC
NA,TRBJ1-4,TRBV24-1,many,CATSDPGSTNEKLFF,TGTGCCACCAGTGATCCGGGGTCAACTAATGAAAAACTGTTTTTT
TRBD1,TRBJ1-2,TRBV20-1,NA,CSAWDRDGYTF,TGCAGTGCATGGGACAGGGATGGCTACACCTTC
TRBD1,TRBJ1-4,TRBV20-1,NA,CSARDRATNEKLFF,TGCAGTGCGAGAGACAGGGCAACTAATGAAAAACTGTTTTTT
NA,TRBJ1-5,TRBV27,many,CASSLTRGNQPQHF,TGTGCCAGCAGTTTAACGAGGGGCAATCAGCCCCAGCATTTT
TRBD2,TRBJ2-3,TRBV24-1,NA,CATMERGGSTDTQYF,TGTGCCACCATGGAGCGGGGGGGCTCCACAGATACGCAGTATTTT
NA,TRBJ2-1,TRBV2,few,CASRKTGMGSYNEQFF,TGTGCCAGCAGGAAGACAGGTATGGGCTCCTACAATGAGCAGTTCTTC
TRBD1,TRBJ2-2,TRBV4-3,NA,CASSQLTGAGDTGELFF,TGCGCCAGCAGCCAGCTGACAGGGGCCGGAGACACCGGGGAGCTGTTTTTT
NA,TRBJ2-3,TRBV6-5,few,CASSYRGAGDTQYF,TGTGCCAGCAGTTACCGAGGGGCGGGGGATACGCAGTATTTT